This is a list of T cell receptor beta chains from one sample in a study of shared clonotypes between healthy human individuals. The table came from immunoSEQ multiplex PCR; TCRdb's copy has only in-frame clones and leaves some out. The sample has about 300,000 clones, roughly 70% seen once; the top ten hold about a tenth. Sequencing was carried out using memory CD4+ T cells sorted from blood. The receptor source for this set is a man younger than 45 in good health. The CDR3 runs from the conserved cysteine through the conserved F or W. The D gene is left open where the match is weak. For some rows the clone size is stated as once, few or many, or as a class when expanded; others skip it.

>NA|TRBV6-6|NA|TRBJ2-5
TGTGCCAGCAGTTACCGGGCGGGAAATCGAGAGACCCAGTACTTC
CASSYRAGNRETQYF
>NA|TRBV7-2|NA|TRBJ1-2
TGTGCCAGCAGCCCAACAGGGTTTTTGCGCTACACCTTC
CASSPTGFLRYTF
>NA|TRBV5-1|NA|TRBJ2-5
TGCGCCAGCAGCTACCCGACCGGGACAACTTGGGAAGAGACCCAGTACTTC
CASSYPTGTTWEETQYF
>NA|TRBV29-1|NA|TRBJ1-1
TGCAGCGTTGATTCCGGGACGGGGAACACTGAAGCTTTCTTT
CSVDSGTGNTEAFF
>NA|TRBV5-1|NA|TRBJ1-4
TGCGCCAGCAGCTTGGGGGTGTCGAATGAAAAACTGTTTTTT
CASSLGVSNEKLFF
>NA|TRBV13|NA|TRBJ2-6
TGTGCCAGCAGCTTACCGGGCTCTGGGGCCAACGTCCTGACTTTC
CASSLPGSGANVLTF
>NA|TRBV11-2|NA|TRBJ2-2
TGTGCCAGCAGCTTAGGGGTGGCGGGCAGGGAGACCGGGGAGCTGTTTTTT
CASSLGVAGRETGELFF
>few|TRBV18|NA|TRBJ1-3
TGTGCCAGCTCAAGCCAGGGGTCCCCTGGAAACACCATATATTTT
CASSSQGSPGNTIYF
>NA|TRBV28|TRBD2|TRBJ2-7
TGTGCCAGCAGTACCATTGGACTAGCGGAGCCGTACGAGCAGTACTTC
CASSTIGLAEPYEQYF
>NA|TRBV2|NA|TRBJ2-1
TGTGCCAGCAGTGAATTTGCTGGGGCCTATGAGCAGTTCTTC
CASSEFAGAYEQFF
>few|TRBV29-1|NA|TRBJ1-1
TGCAGCGTTCGTGGGGCAATGAACACTGAAGCTTTCTTT
CSVRGAMNTEAFF
>NA|TRBV11-1|NA|TRBJ2-3
TGTGCCAGCAGCTTAGCGTTAGGATTCACAGATACGCAGTATTTT
CASSLALGFTDTQYF
>few|TRBV6-1|TRBD1|TRBJ1-2
TGTGCCAGCAGAAACCGGGACAGGGGGCAGGGTGGCTACACCTTC
CASRNRDRGQGGYTF
>once|TRBV7-9|NA|TRBJ1-3
TGTGCCAGCAGCCCGACTGGGCTCTCTGGAAACACCATATATTTT
CASSPTGLSGNTIYF
>NA|TRBV4-2|TRBD2|TRBJ2-1
TGTGCCAGCAGCCAAGACGGGGCGGGAGATTACAATGAGCAGTTCTTC
CASSQDGAGDYNEQFF
>NA|TRBV6-1|NA|TRBJ2-7
TGTGCCAGCAGAAGGACAGAGGAGCAGTACTTC
CASRRTEEQYF
>few|TRBV19|TRBD1|TRBJ2-4
TGTGCCAGTAGACAGGGGGCTGGGGCCAAAAACATTCAGTACTTC
CASRQGAGAKNIQYF
>NA|TRBV30|NA|TRBJ2-3
TGTGCCTGGAGTGGGTACTCGCTGGGGGATACGCAGTATTTT
CAWSGYSLGDTQYF
>NA|TRBV5-4|TRBD2|TRBJ2-7
TGTGCCAGCAGCCGGTCGACTAGCGGAAAGCTTGTCGAGCAGTACTTC
CASSRSTSGKLVEQYF
>NA|TRBV7-9|NA|TRBJ2-7
TGTGCCAGCAGCTTCCCCCGTGGGGCCGAGCAGTACTTC
CASSFPRGAEQYF
>NA|TRBV20-1|NA|TRBJ1-1
TGCAGTGTTAGGGGGTATACTGAAGCTTTCTTT
CSVRGYTEAFF
>NA|TRBV11-2|NA|TRBJ1-2
TGTGCCAGCAGCCTAATCAGGGGCGGCTATGGCTACACCTTC
CASSLIRGGYGYTF
>few|TRBV19|NA|TRBJ2-4
TGTGCCAGTAGTTACCTACAGGCACCGGGGCTAAACATTCAGTACTTC
CASSYLQAPGLNIQYF
>NA|TRBV6-5|NA|TRBJ1-1
TGTGCCAGCAGTGAAGCGGGACAAGCTTTCTTT
CASSEAGQAFF
>NA|TRBV7-6|NA|TRBJ2-7
TGTGCCAGCAGCCCAAGCACAAGCCCCTACGAGCAGTACTTC
CASSPSTSPYEQYF
>NA|TRBV5-1|TRBD2|TRBJ2-3
TGCGCCAGCAGCTCCGGGACTAGCGGATACACAGATACGCAGTATTTT
CASSSGTSGYTDTQYF
>few|TRBV29-1|NA|TRBJ2-1
TGCAGCGTTGGTGGCAGGGGGGCGAGCAATGAGCAGTTCTTC
CSVGGRGASNEQFF
>once|TRBV25-1|NA|TRBJ1-3
TGTGCCAGCAGTACAGGGTATAACACCATATATTTT
CASSTGYNTIYF
>NA|TRBV7-8|NA|TRBJ2-2
TGTGCCAGCAGCACCGGGACGGATACCGGGGAGCTGTTTTTT
CASSTGTDTGELFF
>NA|TRBV5-4|NA|TRBJ2-1
TGTGCCAGCAGCTTACCCGGTCCTGAGGGTGGGGATGAGCAGTTCTTC
CASSLPGPEGGDEQFF
>NA|TRBV9|NA|TRBJ2-2
TGTGCCAGCAGCGTAGGAGGGGGAGAGCACACCGGGGAGCTGTTTTTT
CASSVGGGEHTGELFF
>NA|TRBV29-1|NA|TRBJ2-3
TGCAGCGTGACAGCGGCAGATACGCAGTATTTT
CSVTAADTQYF
>NA|TRBV25-1|TRBD2|TRBJ2-3
TGTGCCAGCAGTGAATCCCTTTTGACTAGCGGGGCCACAGATACGCAGTATTTT
CASSESLLTSGATDTQYF
>NA|TRBV12-2|NA|TRBJ2-7
TGTGCAAGTCGCTCCGGGACTAGCGGGAGCGAGCAGTACTTC
CASRSGTSGSEQYF
>NA|TRBV6-1|TRBD1|TRBJ1-1
TGTGCCAGCAGTGAAGGAGGACAGGGGATGGGAGCTTTCTTT
CASSEGGQGMGAFF
>NA|TRBV29-1|TRBD2|TRBJ2-2
TGCAGCGGGAAGGGACTAGCGGGAGATACCGGGGAGCTGTTTTTT
CSGKGLAGDTGELFF
>NA|TRBV6-5|NA|TRBJ2-2
TGTGCCAGCAGTTACTTGACTACCCAAAACACCGGGGAGCTGTTTTTT
CASSYLTTQNTGELFF